These 29 T cell receptor beta chains were sequenced from one sample in a study of long-term antiretroviral therapy in people with HIV. Sequencing used immunoSEQ v3.0 at survey level. The repertoire was sequenced with immunoSEQ multiplex PCR; TCRdb's copy has only in-frame clones and lacks some. The sample lists tens of thousands of clones, around 86% occurring once. Here the sequenced sample was unsorted PBMCs, taken 0.4 years after starting antiretroviral therapy. All receptors derive from a man aged 45-65 years with HIV.

This chain links TRBV7-9 with TRBJ2-3; D ambiguous. The V end was cut by 4 bases, the J end by 4 bases, with 3 bases between. Germline V gene sequence: CDR1 SEHNR, CDR2 FQNEAQ (reference sequence). The CDR3 runs 11 residues. CDR3 amino acids: CASSSADTQYF. CDR3 nucleotide sequence: TGTGCCAGCAGCTCCGCAGATACGCAGTATTTT.

The rearrangement links TRBV5-1 to TRBJ2-5; the D call may be TRBD1 or TRBD2 (5 bases each). The CDR3 loop spans 14 amino acids. V lost 0 bases and J lost 4, with 10 bases in between. Germline CDR1 reads SGHRS; CDR2 reads YFSETQ. DNA of the CDR3: TGCGCCAGCAGCTTGGCCCCGGGGCGAGAGACCCAGTACTTC. Amino acids: CASSLAPGRETQYF.

J is TRBJ2-7 and V is TRBV20-1; D gene ambiguous. The CDR3 is 11 amino acids. Germline values: CDR1 DFQATT, CDR2 SNEGSKA (reference sequence). The ends were cut back, 2 bases at V and 2 bases at J, with 4 bases in the middle. DNA for the CDR3: TGCAGTGCTAGAAAAGCCTACGAGCAGTACTTC. Translating gives CSARKAYEQYF.

The chain links TRBV7-8 to TRBJ2-1; D may correspond to TRBD1 or TRBD2 (7 bases each). CDR3 length: 16 residues. Germline loops: CDR1 SGHVS, CDR2 FQNEAQ. V was cut by 5 bases and J by 0 bases, with 14 bases left in between. Here the CDR3 DNA reads TGTGCCAGCAGCCTCCAGCGGGACAGCTCCTACAATGAGCAGTTCTTC. This sequence encodes CASSLQRDSSYNEQFF.

The V and J genes are TRBV28 and TRBJ2-7; D gene uncertain. CDR1 and CDR2 (germline): MDHEN, SYDVKM. This CDR3 has 12 residues. The V end was cut by 4 bases, the J end by 3 bases, with 7 bases between. CDR3 in amino acids: CASSSSLYEQYF. DNA of the CDR3: TGTGCCAGCAGTTCTTCCCTCTACGAGCAGTACTTC.

The chain links TRBV7-9 to TRBJ2-1; 13 nucleotides agree with TRBD2. CDR1 SEHNR and CDR2 FQNEAQ come from the germline V gene (reference sequence). V was clipped by 5 bases and J by 8 bases; unmatched bases: 6. The CDR3 covers 15 residues. CDR3: CASSPRLAGGYEQFF. The CDR3 coding sequence is TGTGCCAGCAGCCCGCGACTAGCGGGGGGATATGAGCAGTTCTTC.

This chain connects TRBV7-6 to TRBJ2-7; D is tentatively TRBD1 or TRBD2 (5 bases each). CDR1 SGHVS and CDR2 FNYEAQ come from the germline V gene. CDR3 length: 14 residues. V lost 5 bases and J lost 7, with 18 bases in between. This chain's CDR3 is CASSMAGAWEEQYF. The CDR3 DNA is TGTGCCAGCAGCATGGCCGGGGCTTGGGAAGAGCAGTACTTC.

The chain links TRBV4-1 to TRBJ2-7; a possible D gene is TRBD2 (7 bases). The V and J ends lost 2 bases and 4 bases respectively, with 9 bases between them. The CDR3 runs 13 residues. Germline CDR1 is MGHRA and CDR2 is YSYEKL. CDR3 sequence reads: CASSQRGGYEQYF. The CDR3 DNA is TGCGCCAGCAGCCAAAGGGGGGGTTACGAGCAGTACTTC.

V gene TRBV19 combines with J gene TRBJ1-1, with D hard to call. Trimming pared 8 bases from V and 0 bases from J, leaving 13 bases between. From germline, CDR1 is LNHDA and CDR2 SQIVND (reference sequence). The CDR3 covers 14 residues. The CDR3 reads CASGNAYMNTEAFF. CDR3 coding DNA: TGTGCCAGTGGAAACGCGTATATGAACACTGAAGCTTTCTTT.

The rearrangement uses TRBV5-1 and TRBJ2-6; 8 bases align to TRBD1. The germline V gene has CDR1 SGHRS and CDR2 YFSETQ. V gave up 0 bases and J gave up 0 bases; unmatched junction bases: 2. This CDR3 is built from 17 residues. Here the CDR3 reads CASSLETGVSGANVLTF. CDR3 nucleotides: TGCGCCAGCAGCTTGGAGACAGGGGTCTCTGGGGCCAACGTCCTGACTTTC.

This clone was recorded a few times. The chain employs TRBV29-1 and TRBJ1-2, with 8 bases matching TRBD1. J lost 8 bases, V lost 7 bases, and 12 bases had no gene match. There are 13 residues in the CDR3. Germline values: CDR1 SQVTM, CDR2 ANQGSEA. DNA for the CDR3: TGCAGCGCCCCACGCCAGGGGGCGGGAGGCTACACCTTC. Protein product: CSAPRQGAGGYTF.

The chain combines TRBV5-4 with TRBJ1-6, with 7 bases lining up with TRBD1. The CDR3 runs to 14 residues. Germline CDR1 SGHNT, CDR2 YYREEE (reference sequence). Germline trimming cut 4 bases from V and 7 bases from J; bases unmatched to any gene: 5. In nucleotides, the CDR3 is TGTGCCAGCAGCAGCCGGGACAGAAATTCACCCCTCCACTTT. Translating it yields CASSSRDRNSPLHF.

V usage is TRBV29-1 and J usage is TRBJ2-7, with D possibly matching TRBD2 (5 bases). Germline lookup yields CDR1 SQVTM and CDR2 ANQGSEA. Trimming removed 2 bases from V and 3 bases from J, with 14 bases in between. The CDR3 totals 14 residues. The CDR3 protein is CSVETGTSGYEQYF. CDR3 DNA sequence: TGCAGCGTTGAAACGGGAACGAGCGGCTACGAGCAGTACTTC.

V is TRBV13 and J is TRBJ2-6; a possible D gene is TRBD2 (6 bases). With 6 bases removed from V and 2 bases from J, the gap between germline ends came to 14 bases. This CDR3 is built from 16 residues. In germline, CDR1 is PRHDT, CDR2 FYEKMQ (reference sequence). The CDR3 region has the DNA TGTGCCAGCAGGTGGAGGGGAAGTGCTGGGGCCAACGTCCTGACTTTC. Its protein product is CASRWRGSAGANVLTF.

V usage is TRBV5-6 and J usage is TRBJ1-2, with 8 positions matching TRBD1. This CDR3 contains 14 residues. Germline V lookup: CDR1 SGHDT, CDR2 YYEEEE. V shed 3 bases and J 5 bases; nucleotides not matched to a gene: 6. For the CDR3, the DNA is TGTGCCAGCAGCTGGGACAGGTCGGGATATGGCTACACCTTC. This translates into CASSWDRSGYGYTF.

The chain combines TRBV5-1 with TRBJ1-2, with 11 bases lining up with TRBD1. Unmatched junction bases numbered 5, after V lost 2 bases and J lost 5 bases. CDR1 is SGHRS and CDR2 is YFSETQ in the germline V gene. This CDR3 region has 15 residues. For the CDR3, the DNA is TGCGCCAGCAGCTTCGGGGGACAGGGGGTTTATGGCTACACCTTC. It specifies CASSFGGQGVYGYTF.

The rearrangement uses TRBV6-6 and TRBJ2-4; TRBD1 might be the D (6 bases). Trimming left V 6 bases short and J 7 bases short, with 13 bases between. Germline-derived CDR1 and CDR2 are MNHNY and SVGAGI (reference sequence). CDR3 length equals 13 residues. CDR3 sequence reads: CASSNRVANIQYF. DNA of the CDR3: TGTGCCAGCAGCAACAGGGTAGCGAACATTCAGTACTTC.

The rearrangement uses TRBV7-8 and TRBJ2-7; 9 positions match TRBD2. CDR1 and CDR2 (germline): SGHVS, FQNEAQ. V lost 3 bases and J lost 3; bases outside the gene matches: 6. The CDR3 sequence is 15 residues long. CDR3 protein: CASSFGRGGFYEQYF. CDR3 coding DNA: TGTGCCAGCAGCTTCGGGCGGGGGGGTTTCTACGAGCAGTACTTC.

The V and J genes are TRBV9 and TRBJ2-3, with D tentatively TRBD2 (7 bases). The CDR3 totals 16 residues. V was pared by 3 bases and J by 2 bases, with 16 bases between. Germline V gene lookup returns CDR1 SGDLS and CDR2 YYNGEE. CDR3 coding DNA: TGTGCCAGCAGCGCTTCCGGTGGGGGGGCCACAGATACGCAGTATTTT. It codes for CASSASGGGATDTQYF.

V is TRBV18 and J is TRBJ2-7, with D possibly matching TRBD2 (5 bases). From germline, CDR1 is KGHSH and CDR2 LQKENI. Deletions cut 4 bases from V and 2 bases from J, with 21 bases between. This CDR3 region has 17 residues. CDR3 residues: CASSQGAQSGATYEQYF. The CDR3 nucleotides read TGTGCCAGCTCACAAGGAGCGCAAAGCGGCGCTACCTACGAGCAGTACTTC. The entire variable domain, with the rest obtained from reference TRBV18 and TRBJ2-7, is as follows: NAGVMQNPRHLVRRRGQEARLRCSPMKGHSHVYWYRQLPEEGLKFMVYLQKENIIDESGMPKERFSAEFPKEGPSILRIQQVVRGDSAAYFCASSQGAQSGATYEQYFGPGTRLTVT.

V gene TRBV28 combines with J gene TRBJ2-3; 8 nucleotides align to TRBD1. The CDR3 loop spans 15 amino acids. Germline V CDR1 and CDR2: MDHEN, SYDVKM. Unmatched junction bases numbered 4, after V lost 5 bases and J lost 0 bases. CDR3 region: CASSTQGVSTDTQYF. CDR3 nucleotides: TGTGCCAGCAGTACACAGGGGGTTAGCACAGATACGCAGTATTTT.

This clone appeared a single time. The chain uses TRBV5-8 and TRBJ2-3; D is ambiguous. This CDR3 comprises 15 residues. The germline V gene has CDR1 SGHTS and CDR2 YDEGEE. V was shortened by 4 bases and J by 0 bases, with 12 bases between the two germline ends. The CDR3: CASSTLLLSTDTQYF. DNA of the CDR3: TGTGCCAGCAGCACCCTTTTACTTAGCACAGATACGCAGTATTTT.

The V call is TRBV7-9, the J call TRBJ1-3; a possible D gene is TRBD1 (5 bases). The CDR3 runs to 17 residues. The ends were cut back, 6 bases at V and 0 bases at J, with 18 bases in the middle. The germline gives CDR1 SEHNR, CDR2 FQNEAQ (reference sequence). The CDR3: CASSARGELLSGNTIYF. The CDR3 nucleotides are TGTGCCAGCAGTGCTCGAGGGGAGCTTCTCTCTGGAAACACCATATATTTT.

The J gene is TRBJ2-7, the V gene TRBV7-9; D ambiguous. CDR1 is SEHNR, CDR2 FQNEAQ, per germline (reference sequence). V lost 6 bases and J 0 bases, leaving 9 bases between the germline ends. CDR3 length equals 13 residues. CDR3: CASRPVSSYEQYF. DNA for the CDR3: TGTGCCAGCAGGCCCGTCAGCTCCTACGAGCAGTACTTC.

This clone was observed a few times. The CDR3 protein is CASSLDSGDIYGYTF. CDR3 sequence (DNA): TGTGCCAGCAGCTTAGACTCAGGGGATATCTATGGCTACACCTTC. The V gene is TRBV7-3, the J gene TRBJ1-2, with D tentatively TRBD1 (6 bases). Germline lookup yields CDR1 SGHTA and CDR2 FQGTGA. V gave up 2 bases and J gave up 4 bases, with 14 bases separating them. The CDR3 is 15 amino acids. Full variable domain (remainder filled in from reference TRBV7-3 and TRBJ1-2): GAGVSQTPSNKVTEKGKYVELRCDPISGHTALYWYRQSLGQGPEFLIYFQGTGAADDSGLPNDRFFAVRPEGSVSTLKIQRTERGDSAVYLCASSLDSGDIYGYTFGSGTRLTVV.

This chain uses TRBV19 with TRBJ2-2, with D possibly TRBD1 on 5 matching bases. Trimming took off 5 bases at V and 3 bases at J, with 13 bases between the two ends. The CDR3 contains 15 residues. Germline values: CDR1 LNHDA, CDR2 SQIVND (reference sequence). The CDR3 DNA reads TGTGCCAGTAGTCCTTGGGGCGGAGACACCGGGGAGCTGTTTTTT. Its translation is CASSPWGGDTGELFF.

J is TRBJ2-7 and V is TRBV27; TRBD1 agrees at 10 bases. Germline CDR1 and CDR2: MNHEY and SMNVEV (reference sequence). CDR3 length: 16 residues. V lost 2 bases to trimming and J lost 2 bases; unmatched junction nucleotides: 6. CDR3 sequence reads: CASSLIGDRGPYEQYF. The CDR3 nucleotides are TGTGCCAGCAGTTTAATTGGGGACAGGGGCCCCTACGAGCAGTACTTC.

The chain has TRBV7-8 and TRBJ2-3, with a tentative D call TRBD2 (6 bases). Per the germline V gene, CDR1 is SGHVS and CDR2 is FQNEAQ. The V end was cut by 1 base, the J end by 2 bases, with 10 bases between. The CDR3 contains 15 residues. The CDR3 sequence is CASSLGDLNTDTQYF. The CDR3 bases are TGTGCCAGCAGCTTAGGGGACTTGAACACAGATACGCAGTATTTT. Looking up the rest from reference TRBV7-8 and TRBJ2-3 gives the full variable domain: GAGVSQSPRYKVAKRGQDVALRCDPISGHVSLFWYQQALGQGPEFLTYFQNEAQLDKSGLPSDRFFAERPEGSVSTLKIQRTQQEDSAVYLCASSLGDLNTDTQYFGPGTRLTVL.

The CDR3: CASSLQRNTEAFF. The CDR3 DNA sequence: TGTGCCAGCAGCCTACAGAGGAACACTGAAGCTTTCTTT. The V gene is TRBV7-6, the J gene TRBJ1-1, with D unclear. The CDR3 sequence is 13 residues long. CDR1 and CDR2 (germline): SGHVS, FNYEAQ. V shed 5 bases and J shed 1 base, with 8 bases lying between them.